This TCR beta chain was identified during a study of T cell changes during pregnancy in multiple sclerosis. TCRdb keeps only in-frame clones here, not all; method: immunoSEQ multiplex PCR. The sample yields some 96,000 clones, about 92% seen once. The clonotype was recovered from a female donor with multiple sclerosis, enrolled in a pregnancy study. The material sequenced was peripheral blood, taken after pregnancy.

In DNA, the CDR3 is TGCAGCGTCCAAACAGGGAACAATGAGCAGTTCTTC. Its translation is CSVQTGNNEQFF. The V gene is TRBV29-1, the J gene TRBJ2-1; a possible D gene is TRBD1 (6 bases). The V gene lost 6 bases and the J gene lost 5 bases, with 11 bases spanning the gap. Germline V gene data show CDR1 as SQVTM and CDR2 as ANQGSEA. The CDR3 sequence is 12 residues long.